This T cell receptor (beta chain) comes out of a study of cytomegalovirus exposure and HLA in healthy donors. The PCR used 60 Vbeta and 13 Jbeta primers. Method: immunoSEQ multiplex PCR; TCRdb's copy keeps in-frame clones and lacks some. The table has some 120,000 clones, 80% seen once. The CDR3 sequence is 14 residues long. The germline CDR1 and CDR2 sequences are MDHEN and SYDVKM. With 7 bases removed from V and 7 bases from J, the gap between germline ends came to 19 bases. The V call is TRBV28, the J call TRBJ1-2; D gene ambiguous. This TCR was sampled from a man in his forties in good health and CMV-seronegative. Sequencing was done on a sample of PBMCs. CDR3 DNA sequence: TGTGCCAGCACCCCCTCGAGGTTCATTCCTGGCTACACCTTC. Its translation: CASTPSRFIPGYTF.